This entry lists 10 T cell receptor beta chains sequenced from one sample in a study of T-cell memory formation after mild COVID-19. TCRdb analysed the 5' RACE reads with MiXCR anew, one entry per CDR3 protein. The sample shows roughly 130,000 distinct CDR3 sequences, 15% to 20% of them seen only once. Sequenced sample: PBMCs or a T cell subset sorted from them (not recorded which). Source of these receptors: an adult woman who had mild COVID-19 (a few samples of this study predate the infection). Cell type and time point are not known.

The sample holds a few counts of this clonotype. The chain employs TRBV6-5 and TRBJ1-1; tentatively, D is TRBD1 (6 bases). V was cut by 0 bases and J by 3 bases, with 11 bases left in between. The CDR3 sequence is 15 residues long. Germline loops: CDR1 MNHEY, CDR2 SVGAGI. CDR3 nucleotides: TGTGCCAGCAGTTACTCCAGGGGTTCCCACACTGAAGCTTTCTTT. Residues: CASSYSRGSHTEAFF.

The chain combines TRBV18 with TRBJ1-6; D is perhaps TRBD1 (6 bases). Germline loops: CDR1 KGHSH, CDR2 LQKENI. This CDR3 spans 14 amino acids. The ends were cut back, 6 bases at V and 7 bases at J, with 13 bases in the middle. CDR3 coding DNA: TGTGCCAGCTCTACCGACAGGAAGAATTCACCCCTCCACTTT. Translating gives CASSTDRKNSPLHF.

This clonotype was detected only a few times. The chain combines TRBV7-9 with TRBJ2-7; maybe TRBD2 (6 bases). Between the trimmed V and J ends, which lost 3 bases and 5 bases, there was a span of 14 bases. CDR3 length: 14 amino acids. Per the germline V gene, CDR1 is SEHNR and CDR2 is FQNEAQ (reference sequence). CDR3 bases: TGTGCCAGCAGCTTTACCGGGACTTTAGACGAGCAGTACTTC. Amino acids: CASSFTGTLDEQYF. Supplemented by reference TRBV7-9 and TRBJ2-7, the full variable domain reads DTGVSQNPRHKITKRGQNVTFRCDPISEHNRLYWYRQTLGQGPEFLTYFQNEAQLEKSRLLSDRFSAERPKGSFSTLEIQRTEQGDSAMYLCASSFTGTLDEQYFGPGTRLTVT.

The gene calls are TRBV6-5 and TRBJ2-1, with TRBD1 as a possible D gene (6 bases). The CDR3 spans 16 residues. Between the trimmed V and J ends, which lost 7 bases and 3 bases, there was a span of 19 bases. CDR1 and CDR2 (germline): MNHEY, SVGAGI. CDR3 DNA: TGTGCCAGCATTCCGCACGGAGGACAGAGCTACAATGAGCAGTTCTTC. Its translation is CASIPHGGQSYNEQFF.

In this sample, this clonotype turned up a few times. CDR3 loop: CASSPQGWDEQYF. CDR3 nucleotide sequence: TGTGCCAGTAGTCCACAGGGTTGGGACGAGCAGTACTTC. V gene TRBV19 combines with J gene TRBJ2-7, with a weak D call TRBD1 (6 bases). This CDR3 is built from 13 residues. Trimming took 5 bases from V and 5 from J, leaving 13 bases between them. Germline lookup yields CDR1 LNHDA and CDR2 SQIVND (reference sequence).

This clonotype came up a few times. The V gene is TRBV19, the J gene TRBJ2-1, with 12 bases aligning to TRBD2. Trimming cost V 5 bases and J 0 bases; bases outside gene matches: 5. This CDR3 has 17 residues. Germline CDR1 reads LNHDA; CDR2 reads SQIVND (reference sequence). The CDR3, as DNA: TGTGCCAGTAGTTCCCGACTAGCGGGGGCCTCCTACAATGAGCAGTTCTTC. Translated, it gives CASSSRLAGASYNEQFF.

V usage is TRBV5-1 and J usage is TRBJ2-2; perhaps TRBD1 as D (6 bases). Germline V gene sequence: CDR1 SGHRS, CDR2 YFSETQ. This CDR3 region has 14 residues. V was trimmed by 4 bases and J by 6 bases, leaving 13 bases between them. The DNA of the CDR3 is TGCGCCAGCAGCATGGGACAATTAGCCGGGGAGCTGTTTTTT. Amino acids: CASSMGQLAGELFF. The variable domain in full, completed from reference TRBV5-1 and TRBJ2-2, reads KAGVTQTPRYLIKTRGQQVTLSCSPISGHRSVSWYQQTPGQGLQFLFEYFSETQRNKGNFPGRFSGRQFSNSRSEMNVSTLELGDSALYLCASSMGQLAGELFFGEGSRLTVL.

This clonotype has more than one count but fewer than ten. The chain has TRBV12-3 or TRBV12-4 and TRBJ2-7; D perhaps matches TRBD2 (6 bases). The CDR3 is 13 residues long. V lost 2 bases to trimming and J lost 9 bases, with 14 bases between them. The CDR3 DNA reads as TGTGCCAGCAGTTTAAGGAGGGACGAGGTGCAGTACTTC. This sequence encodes CASSLRRDEVQYF.

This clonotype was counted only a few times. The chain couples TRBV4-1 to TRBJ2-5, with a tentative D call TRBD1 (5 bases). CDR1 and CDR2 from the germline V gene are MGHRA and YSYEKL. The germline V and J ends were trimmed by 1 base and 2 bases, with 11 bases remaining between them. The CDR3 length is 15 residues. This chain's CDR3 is CASSQVPRAQETQYF. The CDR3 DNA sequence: TGCGCCAGCAGCCAAGTGCCCAGGGCGCAAGAGACCCAGTACTTC.

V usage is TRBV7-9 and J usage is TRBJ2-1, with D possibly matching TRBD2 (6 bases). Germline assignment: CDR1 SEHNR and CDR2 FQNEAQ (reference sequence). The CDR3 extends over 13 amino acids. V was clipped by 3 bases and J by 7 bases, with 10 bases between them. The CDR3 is CASSFPAGNEQFF. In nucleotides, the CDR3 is TGTGCCAGCAGCTTCCCGGCGGGGAATGAGCAGTTCTTC.